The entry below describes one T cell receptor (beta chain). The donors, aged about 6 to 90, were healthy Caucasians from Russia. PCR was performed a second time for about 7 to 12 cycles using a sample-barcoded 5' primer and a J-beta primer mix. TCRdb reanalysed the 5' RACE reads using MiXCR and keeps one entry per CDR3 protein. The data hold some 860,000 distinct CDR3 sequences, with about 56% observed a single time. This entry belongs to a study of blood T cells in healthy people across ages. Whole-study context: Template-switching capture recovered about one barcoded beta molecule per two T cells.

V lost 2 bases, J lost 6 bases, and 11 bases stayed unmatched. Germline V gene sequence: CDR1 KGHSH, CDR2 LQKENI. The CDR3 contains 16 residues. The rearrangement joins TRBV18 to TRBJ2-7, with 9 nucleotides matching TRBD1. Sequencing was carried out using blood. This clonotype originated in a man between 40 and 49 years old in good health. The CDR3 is CASSPGVEGQGGEQYF. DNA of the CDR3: TGTGCCAGCTCACCAGGCGTAGAGGGACAGGGAGGCGAGCAGTACTTC. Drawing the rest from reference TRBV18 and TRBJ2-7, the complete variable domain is NAGVMQNPRHLVRRRGQEARLRCSPMKGHSHVYWYRQLPEEGLKFMVYLQKENIIDESGMPKERFSAEFPKEGPSILRIQQVVRGDSAAYFCASSPGVEGQGGEQYFGPGTRLTVT.